The 2 T cell receptor beta chains below were found in one sample sequenced in a study of shared clonotypes between healthy human individuals. Profiling relied on immunoSEQ multiplex PCR, and the TCRdb table lists in-frame clones only, not all of them. Of about 520,000 clones in the sample, 60% to 80% are singletons; the top ten hold 12%. Sample: PBMCs. The receptors derive from a woman aged 40 to 50 in good health. Some clones in this sample may be carry-over from other donors' samples.

J is TRBJ2-7 and V is TRBV15, with D tentatively TRBD2 (6 bases). CDR3 length: 15 residues. Germline CDR1 LNHNV, CDR2 YYDKDF (reference sequence). V was shortened by 2 bases and J by 4 bases, with 15 bases between the two germline ends. CDR3 region: CATSRHLGTHYEQYF. The CDR3 region has the DNA TGTGCCACCAGCAGACACCTCGGGACTCATTACGAGCAGTACTTC.

The rearrangement joins TRBV5-3 to TRBJ2-7, with D possibly TRBD1 on 6 matching bases. TRBV5-3 is an ORF, with its function uncertain. The CDR3 is 14 amino acids. Trimming cost V 4 bases and J 5 bases, with 16 bases left between them. The CDR3 loop is CARSRNRDGDEQYF. The CDR3, as DNA: TGTGCCAGAAGCAGAAACAGGGATGGAGACGAGCAGTACTTC.